The 26 T cell receptor beta chains reported below all come from one sample, sequenced in a study of T cells after yellow fever vaccination. TCRdb re-called the 5' RACE reads through MiXCR, storing one row per CDR3 protein. The sample has around 590,000 distinct CDR3 sequences, 9% to 15% seen once. The starting material was PBMCs, obtained on the day of the yellow fever booster vaccination. The source of these receptors is a man younger than 45 who received the YFV17D yellow fever vaccine.

This clonotype was counted a few times. V and J are TRBV20-1 and TRBJ2-1; tentative D call: TRBD1 (6 bases). Germline V gene sequence: CDR1 DFQATT, CDR2 SNEGSKA (reference sequence). V lost 5 bases and J lost 6, with 11 bases in between. There are 12 residues in the CDR3. This CDR3 is CSASTGSNEQFF. The CDR3 nucleotides read TGCAGTGCTTCGACAGGCAGCAATGAGCAGTTCTTC.

This clonotype came up a few times. J is TRBJ2-3 and V is TRBV12-3 or TRBV12-4, with D possibly matching TRBD1 (5 bases). Trimming left V 8 bases short and J 2 bases short, with 8 bases between. CDR3 size: 12 residues. CDR3 amino acids: CASGAFTDTQYF. Written as DNA, the CDR3 is TGTGCCAGCGGGGCATTCACAGATACGCAGTATTTT.

This clonotype has more than one count but fewer than ten. V usage is TRBV9 and J usage is TRBJ1-6, with D maybe TRBD1 (5 bases). The germline V gene has CDR1 SGDLS and CDR2 YYNGEE. The ends were cut back, 4 bases at V and 7 bases at J, with 15 bases in the middle. The CDR3 runs 15 residues. CDR3 region: CASSLSSGGNSPLHF. As DNA, the CDR3 is TGTGCCAGCAGCCTCTCGAGCGGGGGGAATTCACCCCTCCACTTT.

This clonotype was detected only a few times. The chain employs TRBV5-4 and TRBJ2-5; no clear D. V was trimmed by 4 bases and J by 5 bases, leaving 15 bases between them. The V gene's germline CDR1 is SGHNT and CDR2 YYREEE (reference sequence). The CDR3 has 14 residues. This CDR3 reads CASSPSLFSETQYF. The CDR3 nucleotides read TGTGCCAGCAGCCCGAGCCTTTTTAGTGAGACCCAGTACTTC.

V is TRBV23-1 and J is TRBJ2-7; the D call may be TRBD1 or TRBD2 (5 bases each). TRBV23-1 is classed as an ORF, of uncertain function. The CDR3 sequence is 15 residues long. V was trimmed by 8 bases and J by 4 bases, leaving 21 bases between them. CDR3 sequence: CASQVGTGGMYEQYF. The CDR3 DNA reads as TGCGCCAGCCAAGTCGGAACAGGAGGAATGTACGAGCAGTACTTC.

V and J are TRBV28 and TRBJ2-1; 8 bases fit TRBD2. J was trimmed by 2 bases and V by 6 bases; bases with no gene match: 6. The CDR3 length is 15 residues. The germline CDR1 and CDR2 sequences are MDHEN and SYDVKM. This CDR3 is CASRIRLAPYNEQFF. For the CDR3, the DNA is TGTGCCAGCAGAATTCGACTAGCGCCCTACAATGAGCAGTTCTTC.

The V and J genes are TRBV29-1 and TRBJ2-3, with 8 bases fitting TRBD1. From germline, CDR1 is SQVTM and CDR2 ANQGSEA. Losses at the gene ends were 3 bases for V and 11 bases for J; bases not matched to a gene: 4. This CDR3 spans 11 amino acids. CDR3 in DNA: TGCAGCGTTGAGGGGGGACAGGTGCAGTATTTT. Its protein is CSVEGGQVQYF.

This clonotype was counted between two and nine times. V and J are TRBV9 and TRBJ1-6, with TRBD1 matching over 7 bases. The V and J ends lost 3 bases and 7 bases, in that order; junction bases with no gene match: 7. CDR1 and CDR2 from the germline V gene are SGDLS and YYNGEE. This CDR3 contains 15 residues. The DNA of the CDR3 is TGTGCCAGCAGCGCGAGGGACAGAACAAATTCACCCCTCCACTTT. Amino acids: CASSARDRTNSPLHF.

The chain uses TRBV5-1 and TRBJ2-2, with TRBD1 identical over 7 bases. From germline, CDR1 is SGHRS and CDR2 YFSETQ. CDR3 length: 16 residues. V shed 0 bases, J shed 0 bases, and the junction held 2 bases outside the gene matches. The DNA for the CDR3 is TGCGCCAGCAGCTTGGTAGGGGGCCCGAACACCGGGGAGCTGTTTTTT. This translates into CASSLVGGPNTGELFF.

The chain has TRBV27 and TRBJ1-4, with D perhaps matching TRBD1 (5 bases). The V and J ends lost 6 bases and 2 bases respectively, with 16 bases between them. The CDR3 extends over 16 amino acids. The germline V gene encodes CDR1 MNHEY and CDR2 SMNVEV (reference sequence). In nucleotides, the CDR3 is TGTGCCAGCAGCTCGGGACGGGTTCGTACTAATGAAAAACTGTTTTTT. Amino acid sequence: CASSSGRVRTNEKLFF.

This clonotype has more than one count but fewer than ten. The V and J genes are TRBV20-1 and TRBJ1-1; tentatively, D is TRBD1 (6 bases). The CDR3 is 12 residues long. V lost 3 bases and J lost 4, with 9 bases in between. Germline V CDR1 and CDR2: DFQATT, SNEGSKA (reference sequence). DNA of the CDR3: TGCAGTGCTAGGTGGGGGCCCACTGAAGCTTTCTTT. Its protein product is CSARWGPTEAFF.

The chain uses TRBV27 and TRBJ2-5, with a weak D call TRBD2 (5 bases). V shed 6 bases and J shed 5 bases, with 16 bases lying between them. Germline-derived CDR1 and CDR2 are MNHEY and SMNVEV (reference sequence). The CDR3 runs 14 residues. CDR3: CASRLTTIQETQYF. CDR3 sequence (DNA): TGTGCCAGCAGACTGACGACTATCCAGGAGACCCAGTACTTC.

This sequence joins TRBV20-1 and TRBJ2-1; D is ambiguous. Trimming removed 2 bases at V and 7 bases at J, with 9 bases between. Germline V gives CDR1 DFQATT, CDR2 SNEGSKA (reference sequence). The CDR3 consists of 12 residues. For the CDR3, the DNA is TGCAGTGCTAGATTCGTTAGGAATGAGCAGTTCTTC. Its protein is CSARFVRNEQFF.

This rearrangement joins TRBV4-3 to TRBJ2-2, with 8 bases matching TRBD1. This CDR3 contains 18 residues. V lost 0 bases to trimming and J lost 1 base; unmatched junction nucleotides: 7. Germline CDR1 is LGHNA and CDR2 is YSLEER. CDR3 nucleotide sequence: TGCGCCAGCAGCCAAGATATTTTAGGACAGGGGAACACCGGGGAGCTGTTTTTT. Its translation is CASSQDILGQGNTGELFF.

V and J are TRBV20-1 and TRBJ2-5; 12 bases match TRBD2. CDR1 is DFQATT and CDR2 is SNEGSKA in the germline V gene (reference sequence). CDR3 length: 15 residues. Losses at the gene ends were 0 bases for V and 5 bases for J; bases not matched to a gene: 4. Written as DNA, the CDR3 is TGCAGTGCTAGAGATTGGACTAGCGGGATGGAGACCCAGTACTTC. It specifies CSARDWTSGMETQYF.

This clonotype has at least ten counts. The chain combines TRBV4-2 with TRBJ1-5; D unclear. V was shortened by 4 bases and J by 2 bases, with 12 bases between the two germline ends. The CDR3 spans 15 residues. The germline V gene has CDR1 LGHNA and CDR2 YNFKEQ. The CDR3 protein is CASSREEFGNQPQHF. The DNA of the CDR3 is TGTGCCAGCAGCCGAGAGGAGTTTGGCAATCAGCCCCAGCATTTT.

The chain carries TRBV12-3 or TRBV12-4 and TRBJ2-7, with D possibly matching TRBD2 (6 bases). Deletions cut 1 base from V and 2 bases from J, with 18 bases between. The length of the CDR3 is 17 residues. Here the CDR3 DNA reads TGTGCCAGCAGTTTAGATGACGGGACTCCGGGGGCCTACGAGCAGTACTTC. Residues: CASSLDDGTPGAYEQYF.

This clonotype was seen ten or more times. The chain recombines TRBV3-1 with TRBJ2-7; no reliable D call. The CDR3 is made up of 11 amino acids. Trimming removed 0 bases at V and 4 bases at J, with 1 base between. CDR1 LGHDT and CDR2 YNNKEL come from the germline V gene (reference sequence). The CDR3 DNA follows: TGTGCCAGCAGCCAAGAATACGAGCAGTACTTC. Encoded protein: CASSQEYEQYF.

This clonotype was seen more than once but under ten times. The genes are TRBV12-3 or TRBV12-4 and TRBJ1-4; TRBD1 might be the D (5 bases). With 6 bases removed from V and 7 bases from J, the gap between germline ends came to 15 bases. This CDR3 spans 14 amino acids. The CDR3, as DNA: TGTGCCAGCAGGACCGGGCAGGGTAGTGAAAAACTGTTTTTT. Its translation: CASRTGQGSEKLFF.

Many counts were recorded for this clonotype. V gene TRBV9 combines with J gene TRBJ2-3, with TRBD1 matching over 10 bases. CDR3 length equals 14 residues. J gave up 5 bases and V 4 bases, and 4 bases lay outside the gene matches. Germline V lookup: CDR1 SGDLS, CDR2 YYNGEE. The CDR3 loop is CASSFRTGGDTQYF. CDR3 DNA sequence: TGTGCCAGCAGCTTCCGGACAGGGGGAGATACGCAGTATTTT.

The chain employs TRBV27 and TRBJ1-1, with D possibly being TRBD1 (6 bases). Trimming pared 6 bases from V and 1 base from J, leaving 12 bases between. Germline V gene lookup returns CDR1 MNHEY and CDR2 SMNVEV (reference sequence). The CDR3 spans 14 residues. Here the CDR3 DNA reads TGTGCCAGCAGAGCAGGGGTCACGAACACTGAAGCTTTCTTT. Translated, it gives CASRAGVTNTEAFF.

This chain links TRBV7-9 with TRBJ2-1; 7 bases align to TRBD2. The CDR3 spans 16 residues. V was pared by 1 base and J by 4 bases, with 7 bases of the junction left unmatched. Germline CDR1 and CDR2: SEHNR and FQNEAQ (reference sequence). The CDR3 nucleotides read TGTGCCAGCAGCTTAGGCCCCTGGGGGGGGTACAATGAGCAGTTCTTC. As protein: CASSLGPWGGYNEQFF.

This clonotype was counted a few times. The chain links TRBV7-9 to TRBJ2-4, with 13 bases that match TRBD2. The V and J ends lost 6 bases and 8 bases, in that order; junction bases with no gene match: 13. Germline CDR1 reads SEHNR; CDR2 reads FQNEAQ (reference sequence). This CDR3 is built from 17 residues. The CDR3 spells CASSSYLLAGGPDIQYF. The CDR3 region has the DNA TGTGCCAGCAGTTCGTACCTACTAGCGGGAGGGCCGGACATTCAGTACTTC.

The chain uses TRBV6-1 and TRBJ2-5; D not certain. The germline V and J ends were trimmed by 6 bases and 1 base, with 18 bases remaining between them. CDR1 MNHNS and CDR2 SASEGT come from the germline V gene. The CDR3 extends over 16 amino acids. The CDR3 region is CASSPPSAQIQETQYF. CDR3 nucleotides: TGTGCCAGCAGCCCACCCTCAGCGCAGATCCAAGAGACCCAGTACTTC.

The chain uses TRBV9 and TRBJ2-7; 10 bases are a match to TRBD2. The CDR3 length is 14 residues. The trim removed 4 bases at V and 7 bases at J, leaving 8 bases unmatched. Germline CDR1 and CDR2: SGDLS and YYNGEE. CDR3 bases: TGTGCCAGCAGCCCTCAGCGGGAGGGCCGGGAGCAGTACTTC. This gives the protein CASSPQREGREQYF.

The CDR3 is CAWATGFGTEAFF. In DNA form, the CDR3 reads TGTGCCTGGGCCACAGGGTTCGGGACTGAAGCTTTCTTT. V and J are TRBV30 and TRBJ1-1; weak D call: TRBD1 (6 bases). The germline CDR1 and CDR2 sequences are GTSNPN and SVGIG (reference sequence). The CDR3 loop spans 13 amino acids. V was trimmed by 5 bases and J by 5 bases, leaving 15 bases between them.